These 13 T cell receptor beta chains originate from one sample sequenced in a study of CD8 T cells in Susac syndrome. Reverse transcription of about 0.5 to 1 ug RNA was carried out with random hexamers. TCRdb reprocessed the immunoSEQ multiplex PCR reads via MiXCR and lists one record per CDR3 protein. The repertoire includes a few hundred thousand distinct CDR3 sequences, about 95% of them detected once, and about 0.088% sits in the top ten. The sample was CD4+ T cells from PBMCs. Receptor source: a human donor with multiple sclerosis.

This clonotype has more than one count but fewer than ten. The J gene is TRBJ1-5, the V gene TRBV18; D is unresolved. Per the germline V gene, CDR1 is KGHSH and CDR2 is LQKENI. V dropped 3 bases and J dropped 2 bases, with 5 bases sitting between them. The CDR3 is made up of 13 amino acids. CDR3 nucleotides: TGTGCCAGCTCACCCTCGGGCAATCAGCCCCAGCATTTT. It translates to CASSPSGNQPQHF.

The J gene is TRBJ1-1, the V gene TRBV11-2; D is uncertain. CDR1 is SGHAT, CDR2 FQNNGV, per germline. This CDR3 region has 11 residues. Trimming removed 0 bases from V and 10 bases from J, with 6 bases in between. CDR3 DNA: TGTGCCAGCAGCTTAGAGGAACGAGCTTTCTTT. Its translation is CASSLEERAFF.

The V call is TRBV3-1, the J call TRBJ1-1; TRBD1 matches at 7 bases. Germline lookup yields CDR1 LGHDT and CDR2 YNNKEL (reference sequence). The CDR3 length is 15 residues. V was pared by 1 base and J by 6 bases, with 8 bases of the junction left unmatched. In DNA form, the CDR3 reads TGTGCCAGCAGCCAAGCCTCAGGGGGGTTTTCTGAAGCTTTCTTT. Its translation: CASSQASGGFSEAFF.

This sequence joins TRBV27 and TRBJ1-2; D ambiguous. The length of the CDR3 is 13 residues. In germline, CDR1 is MNHEY, CDR2 SMNVEV (reference sequence). The V and J ends lost 4 bases and 5 bases respectively, with 11 bases between them. The CDR3 loop reads CASSSRARYGYTF. CDR3 nucleotide sequence: TGTGCCAGCAGTTCTCGGGCACGTTATGGCTACACCTTC.

This chain uses TRBV30 with TRBJ1-2, with 7 bases identical to TRBD1. The CDR3 consists of 17 residues. Germline V gene data show CDR1 as GTSNPN and CDR2 as SVGIG (reference sequence). The V segment lost 0 bases and the J segment 4 bases; nucleotides outside the gene matches: 14. The CDR3 nucleotides read TGTGCCTGGAGTGTACGGCGACAGGGACTGGCCGGCTATGGCTACACCTTC. This translates into CAWSVRRQGLAGYGYTF.

The chain uses TRBV10-3 and TRBJ2-5; D is unclear. Germline CDR1 reads ENHRY; CDR2 reads SYGVKD. V dropped 2 bases and J dropped 4 bases, with 17 bases sitting between them. The length of the CDR3 is 16 residues. CDR3 sequence reads: CAISEGPSRRAETQYF. Written as DNA, the CDR3 is TGTGCCATCAGTGAGGGGCCAAGTCGGAGAGCAGAGACCCAGTACTTC.

This rearrangement joins TRBV2 to TRBJ2-6, with D possibly being TRBD2 (6 bases). CDR3 length equals 15 residues. The ends were cut back, 4 bases at V and 4 bases at J, with 11 bases in the middle. The V gene's germline CDR1 is SNHLY and CDR2 FYNNEI. CDR3 amino acids: CASSVGGYGANVLTF. The DNA of the CDR3 is TGTGCCAGCAGTGTCGGGGGTTACGGGGCCAACGTCCTGACTTTC.

The V call is TRBV7-2, the J call TRBJ2-1, with 9 nucleotides matching TRBD2. Germline values: CDR1 SGHTA, CDR2 FQGNSA. V dropped 7 bases and J dropped 4; count of bases not matched to a gene: 14. The CDR3 has 17 residues. The CDR3 is CASTNPRSGRPYNEQFF. As DNA, the CDR3 is TGTGCCAGCACCAACCCCAGAAGCGGGAGGCCTTACAATGAGCAGTTCTTC.

This chain uses TRBV29-1 with TRBJ1-1; possibly TRBD1 for D (5 bases). The CDR3 loop spans 12 amino acids. Per the germline V gene, CDR1 is SQVTM and CDR2 is ANQGSEA. The ends were cut back, 5 bases at V and 0 bases at J, with 7 bases in the middle. The CDR3 DNA sequence: TGCAGCGTTCCCAGGGTGAACACTGAAGCTTTCTTT. Encoded protein: CSVPRVNTEAFF.

The rearrangement links TRBV27 to TRBJ2-2, with D uncertain. Germline V CDR1 and CDR2: MNHEY, SMNVEV (reference sequence). This CDR3 is built from 16 residues. The V end was cut by 3 bases, the J end by 3 bases, with 14 bases between. In nucleotides, the CDR3 is TGTGCCAGCAGTTTCTTTCGGACCCATCACACCGGGGAGCTGTTTTTT. Amino acid sequence: CASSFFRTHHTGELFF.

The chain combines TRBV7-9 with TRBJ1-2, with D perhaps TRBD1 (6 bases). The germline gives CDR1 SEHNR, CDR2 FQNEAQ (reference sequence). This CDR3 is 15 amino acids long. V was pared by 8 bases and J by 0 bases, with 16 bases between. The CDR3 bases are TGTGCCAGCGGACGGGGGGACACCGCTAACTATGGCTACACCTTC. Residues: CASGRGDTANYGYTF.

This chain joins TRBV20-1 and TRBJ1-2; D remains ambiguous. Deletions cut 3 bases from V and 4 bases from J, with 9 bases between. The CDR3 sequence is 12 residues long. Germline V gives CDR1 DFQATT, CDR2 SNEGSKA (reference sequence). The DNA of the CDR3 is TGCAGTGCTAGTACGAGACTCTATGGCTACACCTTC. Its protein product is CSASTRLYGYTF.

CDR3 residues: CASSLATEQYF. For the CDR3, the DNA is TGTGCCAGCAGTTTAGCGACCGAGCAGTACTTC. The rearrangement joins TRBV12-3 or TRBV12-4 to TRBJ2-7; D is ambiguous. The germline V and J ends were trimmed by 0 bases and 6 bases, with 3 bases remaining between them. CDR3 length: 11 residues.